This T cell receptor beta chain appears in the sequencing data of a study of blood T cell repertoires in COVID-19. Study in general: Sites in the United States, Italy and Spain provided acute and convalescent COVID-19 samples.

Only in-frame clones appear in the TCRdb table, and some are missing; sequencing was by immunoSEQ multiplex PCR. Among almost 300,000 clones, roughly 86% were seen once, and the ten largest hold around 10%. Germline loops: CDR1 SGHVS, CDR2 FQNEAQ. J was trimmed by 2 bases and V by 2 bases; bases with no gene match: 5. This CDR3 is 16 amino acids long. This chain uses TRBV7-8 with TRBJ2-3; 9 bases match TRBD1. The receptor comes from a woman aged 30 to 39 with COVID-19, enrolled during active disease. Sequencing was performed on peripheral blood. CDR3 residues: CASSLTGGNPTDTQYF. CDR3 coding DNA: TGTGCCAGCAGCTTAACAGGGGGCAACCCCACAGATACGCAGTATTTT. Together with reference TRBV7-8 and TRBJ2-3, the CDR3 gives the full variable domain: GAGVSQSPRYKVAKRGQDVALRCDPISGHVSLFWYQQALGQGPEFLTYFQNEAQLDKSGLPSDRFFAERPEGSVSTLKIQRTQQEDSAVYLCASSLTGGNPTDTQYFGPGTRLTVL.